The next 29 T cell receptor beta chains were all read from a single sample in a study of blood T cells in healthy people across ages. Alongside a J-beta primer mix, a sample-barcoded 5' primer served in a second PCR lasting about 7 to 11 cycles. TCRdb reanalysed the 5' RACE reads using MiXCR and keeps one entry per CDR3 protein. The sample includes about 540,000 distinct CDR3 sequences, 20% to 30% seen only once; the top ten take approximately 8.7%. A further study also used this sample, focusing on T cells of mothers and their children.

The sequencing input was blood. The receptors stem from a boy aged 10-17 years in good health.

This clonotype was observed a few times. V usage is TRBV7-6 and J usage is TRBJ2-7, with 10 bases lining up with TRBD2. V shed 5 bases and J 3 bases; nucleotides not matched to a gene: 7. The CDR3 contains 15 residues. Germline CDR1 SGHVS, CDR2 FNYEAQ. CDR3 in amino acids: CASSPLSGRDYEQYF. DNA for the CDR3: TGTGCCAGCAGCCCCTTGAGCGGGAGGGACTACGAGCAGTACTTC.

This chain joins TRBV4-1 and TRBJ2-1; 9 bases agree with TRBD1. Germline loops: CDR1 MGHRA, CDR2 YSYEKL. The CDR3 extends over 17 amino acids. After removal of 3 bases from V and 3 bases from J, the junction contained 9 bases not matched to a gene. This CDR3 is CASSQGQGPRGYNEQFF. The CDR3 nucleotides are TGCGCCAGCAGCCAGGGACAGGGACCCAGGGGCTACAATGAGCAGTTCTTC.

The V gene is TRBV20-1, the J gene TRBJ2-5, with 10 bases identical to TRBD2. Near its end, the DNA agrees better with TRBJ2-7, so the J call may be wrong. The CDR3 length is 14 residues. Germline loops: CDR1 DFQATT, CDR2 SNEGSKA (reference sequence). The CDR3 protein is CSAGGLALSYEQYF. Here the CDR3 DNA reads TGCAGTGCTGGGGGACTAGCGCTTTCCTACGAGCAGTACTTC.

CDR3 protein: CASSGGLAGVYNEQFF. The CDR3 bases are TGTGCCAGCAGCGGCGGACTAGCGGGGGTATACAATGAGCAGTTCTTC. The chain is built from TRBV5-4 and TRBJ2-5; 13 nucleotides align to TRBD2. The J call may be mistaken, given a closer DNA end match to TRBJ2-1. The CDR3 contains 16 residues. Per the germline V gene, CDR1 is SGHNT and CDR2 is YYREEE (reference sequence).

Remarks on this clonotype: The junction and the germline gene differ at one end; a read error may be behind it. The chain carries TRBV7-8 and TRBJ2-5, with 7 nucleotides matching TRBD2. This CDR3 region has 15 residues. The germline V gene encodes CDR1 SGHVS and CDR2 FQNEAQ. CDR3 protein: CASSLAGTIQETQHF. The CDR3 bases are TGTGCCAGCAGCTTAGCTGGGACTATTCAAGAGACCCAGCACTTC.

The gene calls are TRBV9 and TRBJ2-1, with TRBD1 identical over 9 bases. CDR1 is SGDLS and CDR2 is YYNGEE in the germline V gene. After removal of 0 bases from V and 8 bases from J, the junction contained 12 bases not matched to a gene. The CDR3 covers 17 residues. Here the CDR3 reads CASSVAGGTGIGDEQFF. CDR3 nucleotide sequence: TGTGCCAGCAGCGTAGCAGGGGGGACAGGGATCGGTGATGAGCAGTTCTTC.

The chain has TRBV5-1 and TRBJ2-7; 11 positions agree with TRBD2. The germline CDR1 and CDR2 sequences are SGHRS and YFSETQ. V shed 6 bases, J shed 2 bases, and the junction held 13 bases outside the gene matches. The length of the CDR3 is 17 residues. The CDR3 coding sequence is TGCGCCAGCACCCTAACACCCGCTAGCGGGAGGACCTACGAGCAGTACTTC. Translated, it gives CASTLTPASGRTYEQYF. Complete variable domain (other parts from reference TRBV5-1 and TRBJ2-7): KAGVTQTPRYLIKTRGQQVTLSCSPISGHRSVSWYQQTPGQGLQFLFEYFSETQRNKGNFPGRFSGRQFSNSRSEMNVSTLELGDSALYLCASTLTPASGRTYEQYFGPGTRLTVT.

This clonotype was observed a handful of times. The gene calls are TRBV6-5 and TRBJ2-3; a possible D gene is TRBD2 (5 bases). The CDR3 runs to 14 residues. The V end was cut by 5 bases, the J end by 6 bases, with 15 bases between. Germline CDR1 MNHEY, CDR2 SVGAGI. The CDR3 region has the DNA TGTGCCAGCAGTATCCGGGATCGGAGGGATACGCAGTATTTT. This codes for CASSIRDRRDTQYF.

In DNA form, the CDR3 reads TGTGCCAGCAGTGACCCCAATTTTGAGACAGGGGGCGATTGGAATGAGCAGTTCTTC. It is translated as CASSDPNFETGGDWNEQFF. V gene TRBV6-4 combines with J gene TRBJ2-5; TRBD1 aligns across 10 bases. The J call may be faulty, since TRBJ2-1 better matches the DNA end. CDR1 is MRHNA and CDR2 is SNTAGT in the germline V gene. CDR3 length: 19 residues.

The chain has TRBV12-3 or TRBV12-4 and TRBJ2-7, with D maybe TRBD2 (6 bases). CDR3 length: 16 residues. Trimming took off 1 base at V and 0 bases at J, with 13 bases between the two ends. The CDR3 region has the DNA TGTGCCAGCAGTTTAGGGGGACTTATTGTCTCCTACGAGCAGTACTTC. This translates into CASSLGGLIVSYEQYF.

This clonotype was recorded once. CDR3: CASSQGRAGGNQPQHF. The CDR3 DNA reads TGTGCCAGCAGCCAAGGGAGGGCCGGGGGGAATCAGCCCCAGCATTTT. The V gene is TRBV3-1, the J gene TRBJ1-5; TRBD1 might be the D (5 bases). CDR1 is LGHDT, CDR2 YNNKEL, per germline (reference sequence). The CDR3 consists of 16 residues. Trimming stripped 1 base from V and 4 bases from J, with 14 bases between.

The genes are TRBV29-1 and TRBJ2-5; TRBD1 might be the D (6 bases). From germline, CDR1 is SQVTM and CDR2 ANQGSEA. The CDR3 extends over 16 amino acids. The germline V and J ends were trimmed by 2 bases and 5 bases, with 21 bases remaining between them. The CDR3 protein is CSVELPGALRLETQYF. CDR3 in DNA: TGCAGCGTTGAATTACCAGGGGCTCTTCGGCTGGAGACCCAGTACTTC. The whole variable domain, remainder taken from reference TRBV29-1 and TRBJ2-5, is SAVISQKPSRDICQRGTSLTIQCQVDSQVTMMFWYRQQPGQSLTLIATANQGSEATYESGFVIDKFPISRPNLTFSTLTVSNMSPEDSSIYLCSVELPGALRLETQYFGPGTRLLVL.

This clonotype occurred a few times. The chain combines TRBV6-5 with TRBJ2-6; TRBD1 is a possible D gene (6 bases). V lost 4 bases and J 2 bases, leaving 6 bases between the germline ends. CDR1 MNHEY and CDR2 SVGAGI come from the germline V gene. The CDR3 totals 14 residues. The CDR3 reads CASSSGAGANVLTF. CDR3 DNA: TGTGCCAGCAGTTCAGGGGCTGGGGCCAACGTCCTGACTTTC.

This clonotype was seen a few times. V usage is TRBV27 and J usage is TRBJ1-5; D unresolved. The V end was cut by 7 bases, the J end by 1 base, with 14 bases between. The CDR3 contains 15 residues. The germline CDR1 and CDR2 sequences are MNHEY and SMNVEV (reference sequence). CDR3 protein: CASKPSPGSNQPQHF. CDR3 sequence (DNA): TGTGCCAGCAAACCCTCCCCGGGGAGCAATCAGCCCCAGCATTTT.

The table lists this clonotype with a few counts. It may be a read error: a sequence one base away is much more abundant. The V gene is TRBV7-9, the J gene TRBJ2-1; 7 bases match TRBD2. The end of the DNA is better explained by TRBJ2-7, so the J call may be wrong. From germline, CDR1 is SEHNR and CDR2 FQNEAQ (reference sequence). CDR3 size: 14 residues. CDR3 nucleotide sequence: TGTGCCGGCAGCTCCGGGACTACTAATTACGAGCAGTACTTC. Residues: CAGSSGTTNYEQYF.

The sample holds a few counts of this clonotype. The chain joins TRBV20-1 to TRBJ2-1; D is ambiguous. Germline V lookup: CDR1 DFQATT, CDR2 SNEGSKA (reference sequence). Trimming left V 6 bases short and J 0 bases short, with 15 bases between. The CDR3 is 15 residues long. This CDR3 is CSAPSLGFSYNEQFF. DNA of the CDR3: TGCAGTGCCCCGTCCTTGGGATTCTCCTACAATGAGCAGTTCTTC.

As for this clonotype: A junction end diverges from the germline sequence, so it may reflect a read error. V gene TRBV20-1 combines with J gene TRBJ1-3; unclear D gene. Germline loops: CDR1 DFQATT, CDR2 SNEGSKA (reference sequence). The CDR3 loop spans 13 amino acids. The CDR3 coding sequence is TGCAGTGCTGCCAAGGACTCTGGAAGCACCATATATTTT. Translating it yields CSAAKDSGSTIYF.

The table lists this clonotype with a few counts. A read error may account for a junction end that differs from germline. The chain uses TRBV20-1 and TRBJ1-2, with D unresolved. The CDR3 length is 13 residues. CDR1 and CDR2 (germline): DFQATT, SNEGSKA (reference sequence). The CDR3 sequence is CSAQQQNNHGYTF. The CDR3 region has the DNA TGCAGTGCCCAACAGCAGAATAACCATGGCTACACCTTC.

This clonotype was found many times. The genes are TRBV5-1 and TRBJ1-4; perhaps TRBD1 as D (5 bases). Deletions cut 4 bases from V and 0 bases from J, with 13 bases between. The CDR3 has 16 residues. CDR1 and CDR2 (germline): SGHRS, YFSETQ. The CDR3 here is CASSIGHSATNEKLFF. As DNA, the CDR3 is TGCGCCAGCAGCATTGGACATTCTGCAACTAATGAAAAACTGTTTTTT. Variable domain in full (rest from reference TRBV5-1 and TRBJ1-4): KAGVTQTPRYLIKTRGQQVTLSCSPISGHRSVSWYQQTPGQGLQFLFEYFSETQRNKGNFPGRFSGRQFSNSRSEMNVSTLELGDSALYLCASSIGHSATNEKLFFGSGTQLSVL.

V and J are TRBV18 and TRBJ2-3; D unresolved. Germline CDR1 is KGHSH and CDR2 is LQKENI. This CDR3 is 20 amino acids long. V lost 2 bases and J 0 bases, leaving 24 bases between the germline ends. The CDR3 DNA reads TGTGCCAGCTCACCATACGACCCCACAGTTCGGAAGGCTAGCACAGATACGCAGTATTTT. It yields the protein CASSPYDPTVRKASTDTQYF.

This clonotype was seen more than once but under ten times. This chain connects TRBV18 to TRBJ2-5; D might be TRBD1 (7 bases). Germline loops: CDR1 KGHSH, CDR2 LQKENI. CDR3 length: 14 residues. V shed 6 bases and J shed 5 bases, with 16 bases lying between them. The CDR3 is CASSPQGGRETQYF. The CDR3 DNA is TGTGCCAGCTCCCCCCAGGGGGGTCGGGAGACCCAGTACTTC.

V usage is TRBV11-2 and J usage is TRBJ2-7; D may be TRBD2 (6 bases). The germline V gene has CDR1 SGHAT and CDR2 FQNNGV. Between the trimmed V and J ends, which lost 3 bases and 3 bases, there was a span of 9 bases. There are 13 residues in the CDR3. The CDR3 spells CASSLAGYYEQYF. DNA for the CDR3: TGTGCCAGCAGCTTGGCGGGGTACTACGAGCAGTACTTC.

Comment on this clonotype: Mismatch with germline at one junction end may stem from a read error. The J gene is TRBJ2-1, the V gene TRBV29-1, with 10 bases lining up with TRBD2. The CDR3 covers 14 residues. Germline V CDR1 and CDR2: SQVTM, ANQGSEA. CDR3 nucleotides: TGCAGCGCCAGCGGGGGGGCCGTCAACAATGGGCAGTTCTTC. Encoded protein: CSASGGAVNNGQFF.

The chain has TRBV20-1 and TRBJ2-5, with TRBD2 matching over 13 bases. Germline CDR1 and CDR2: DFQATT and SNEGSKA (reference sequence). J gave up 0 bases and V 5 bases, and 6 bases lay outside the gene matches. This CDR3 spans 16 amino acids. The CDR3 sequence: CSAQRGLAGNQETQYF. The CDR3 DNA reads as TGCAGTGCTCAAAGGGGACTAGCGGGAAACCAAGAGACCCAGTACTTC.

This clonotype was observed a handful of times. J is TRBJ2-7 and V is TRBV9; D is undetermined. The CDR3 consists of 13 residues. V was clipped by 1 base and J by 2 bases, with 7 bases between them. Germline CDR1 and CDR2: SGDLS and YYNGEE. The CDR3 DNA is TGTGCCAGCAGCGTAAGACCGGCCTACGAGCAGTACTTC. Translation gives CASSVRPAYEQYF.

The chain recombines TRBV7-9 with TRBJ2-2; D is unresolved. Between the trimmed V and J ends, which lost 7 bases and 8 bases, there was a span of 8 bases. CDR3 size: 11 residues. In germline, CDR1 is SEHNR, CDR2 FQNEAQ (reference sequence). In DNA, the CDR3 is TGTGCCAGCATCCTCCTAGGGGAGCTGTTTTTT. Protein: CASILLGELFF.

This clonotype was seen ten or more times. The V gene is TRBV29-1, the J gene TRBJ2-5; the match to TRBD1 covers 10 bases. The CDR3 runs to 15 residues. The germline V gene encodes CDR1 SQVTM and CDR2 ANQGSEA. Trimming removed 2 bases from V and 1 base from J; junction bases left unmatched: 4. The CDR3 DNA is TGCAGCGTTGAAAGGGGACAGGGGCCCCAAGAGACCCAGTACTTC. It specifies CSVERGQGPQETQYF.

The chain uses TRBV4-1 and TRBJ1-2; D unclear. The CDR3 extends over 13 amino acids. V was trimmed by 1 base and J by 6 bases, leaving 9 bases between them. Germline values: CDR1 MGHRA, CDR2 YSYEKL. DNA for the CDR3: TGCGCCAGCAGCCAAGGACTTGCGGATGGCTACACCTTC. This gives the protein CASSQGLADGYTF.

The sample holds many counts of this clonotype. This sequence joins TRBV6-5 and TRBJ2-7; 7 nucleotides align to TRBD1. Trimming removed 2 bases from V and 6 bases from J; junction bases left unmatched: 7. Germline V gives CDR1 MNHEY, CDR2 SVGAGI. This CDR3 is 14 amino acids long. CDR3 loop: CASSYAGGYTEQYF. The CDR3 nucleotides read TGTGCCAGCAGTTACGCAGGGGGATATACCGAGCAGTACTTC.